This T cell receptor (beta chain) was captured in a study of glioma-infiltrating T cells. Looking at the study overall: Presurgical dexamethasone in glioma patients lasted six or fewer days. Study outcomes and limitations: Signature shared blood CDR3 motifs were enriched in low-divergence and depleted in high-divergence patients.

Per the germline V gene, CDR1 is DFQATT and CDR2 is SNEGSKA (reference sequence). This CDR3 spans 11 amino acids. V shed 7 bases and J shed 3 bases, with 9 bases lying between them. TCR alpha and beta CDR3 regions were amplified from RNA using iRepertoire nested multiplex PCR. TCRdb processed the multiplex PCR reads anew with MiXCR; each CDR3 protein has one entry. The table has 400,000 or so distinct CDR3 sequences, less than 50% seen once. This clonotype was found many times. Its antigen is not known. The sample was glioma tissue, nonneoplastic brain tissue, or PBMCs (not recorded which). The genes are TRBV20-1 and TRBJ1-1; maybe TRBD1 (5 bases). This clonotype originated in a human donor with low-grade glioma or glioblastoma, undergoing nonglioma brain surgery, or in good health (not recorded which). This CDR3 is CSVRGDTEAFF. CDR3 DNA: TGCAGTGTCCGGGGGGACACTGAAGCTTTCTTT.